These 25 T cell receptor beta chains share one sample of origin, sequenced in a study of identical twins. TCRdb re-called the 5' RACE reads with MiXCR, one entry per CDR3 protein. The data show 200,000 to 250,000 distinct CDR3 sequences, about 10% seen once. Sequences were obtained from memory T cells sorted from blood. Receptor source: a man between 45 and 60 years old in good health.

This clonotype appeared once. The V call is TRBV4-3, the J call TRBJ2-6; D is uncertain. This CDR3 is 14 amino acids long. Germline CDR1 and CDR2: LGHNA and YSLEER. Trimming took off 2 bases at V and 2 bases at J, with 4 bases between the two ends. CDR3 sequence: CASSQTAGANVLTF. CDR3 bases: TGCGCCAGCAGCCAAACAGCTGGGGCCAACGTCCTGACTTTC.

This clonotype has a count of ten or more. The chain couples TRBV28 to TRBJ2-1; 9 bases fit TRBD2. The germline CDR1 and CDR2 sequences are MDHEN and SYDVKM. The CDR3 spans 19 residues. With V trimmed by 7 bases and J by 0 bases, 16 bases remained unmatched. CDR3 DNA: TGTGCCAGCATCAAAGGAGAGACTAGCGGACTTAGCTCCTACAATGAGCAGTTCTTC. Protein product: CASIKGETSGLSSYNEQFF.

This clonotype has just a few counts. This rearrangement joins TRBV20-1 to TRBJ1-5, with D hard to call. V was trimmed by 3 bases and J by 3 bases, leaving 15 bases between them. The CDR3 is 15 residues long. Germline V gene lookup returns CDR1 DFQATT and CDR2 SNEGSKA (reference sequence). CDR3 DNA sequence: TGCAGTGCTAGCCCCTCCGGTATGGACAATCAGCCCCAGCATTTT. This translates into CSASPSGMDNQPQHF.

This clonotype appeared many times. V and J are TRBV9 and TRBJ1-6, with D perhaps matching TRBD1 (6 bases). Deletions cut 0 bases from V and 10 bases from J, with 14 bases between. This CDR3 has 15 residues. The V gene's germline CDR1 is SGDLS and CDR2 YYNGEE. The CDR3 DNA reads as TGTGCCAGCAGCGTAGGGTTGGGGGCCGACTCACCCCTCCACTTT. This translates into CASSVGLGADSPLHF.

The chain is built from TRBV9 and TRBJ2-5; 7 nucleotides agree with TRBD2. The CDR3 extends over 17 amino acids. The V segment lost 4 bases and the J segment 1 base; nucleotides outside the gene matches: 13. Germline V CDR1 and CDR2: SGDLS, YYNGEE. The CDR3 sequence: CASSPQYSGHPQETQYF. Written as DNA, the CDR3 is TGTGCCAGCAGCCCTCAGTATAGCGGGCACCCCCAAGAGACCCAGTACTTC. Full variable domain (outside the CDR3, taken from reference TRBV9 and TRBJ2-5): DSGVTQTPKHLITATGQRVTLRCSPRSGDLSVYWYQQSLDQGLQFLIQYYNGEERAKGNILERFSAQQFPDLHSELNLSSLELGDSALYFCASSPQYSGHPQETQYFGPGTRLLVL.

The chain joins TRBV5-5 to TRBJ1-1; 8 nucleotides agree with TRBD1. The J segment lost 5 bases and the V segment lost 4 bases, leaving 7 bases of the junction unmatched. The CDR3 covers 14 residues. Germline loops: CDR1 SGHKS, CDR2 YYEKEE (reference sequence). The CDR3 sequence is CASSRITGGTEAFF. The CDR3 DNA sequence: TGTGCCAGCAGCCGGATCACAGGGGGGACTGAAGCTTTCTTT.

The CDR3 DNA reads as TGTGCCAGTAGTATAGTTTTAGGGCCACAAGAGACCCAGTACTTC. It yields the protein CASSIVLGPQETQYF. The chain employs TRBV19 and TRBJ2-5, with D unclear. Germline CDR1 and CDR2: LNHDA and SQIVND (reference sequence). This CDR3 has 15 amino acids. The germline V and J ends were trimmed by 1 base and 2 bases, with 11 bases remaining between them.

In this sample, this clonotype turned up many times. V is TRBV2 and J is TRBJ2-7, with D tentatively TRBD2 (5 bases). In germline, CDR1 is SNHLY, CDR2 FYNNEI. The CDR3 is 12 residues long. V lost 6 bases and J 6 bases, leaving 12 bases between the germline ends. Here the CDR3 reads CASRYTRGEQYF. The CDR3 nucleotides read TGTGCCAGCAGGTATACTAGAGGCGAGCAGTACTTC.

This clonotype was recorded at least ten times. This rearrangement joins TRBV20-1 to TRBJ2-3, with D possibly matching TRBD2 (6 bases). CDR1 is DFQATT and CDR2 is SNEGSKA in the germline V gene (reference sequence). This CDR3 spans 15 amino acids. Trimming took off 3 bases at V and 2 bases at J, with 15 bases between the two ends. CDR3: CSASRAGEVTDTQYF. CDR3 DNA sequence: TGCAGTGCTAGTCGGGCCGGGGAGGTCACAGATACGCAGTATTTT.

The chain carries TRBV5-1 and TRBJ2-1; 8 bases map to TRBD2. The CDR3 is 14 amino acids. CDR1 is SGHRS and CDR2 is YFSETQ in the germline V gene. V trimming: 3 bases; J trimming: 6 bases; junction bases outside the gene matches: 5. CDR3 protein: CASSSGGRSNEQFF. The CDR3 DNA reads as TGCGCCAGCAGCTCGGGAGGGCGGAGCAATGAGCAGTTCTTC.

This clonotype has only a few counts. The gene calls are TRBV11-1 and TRBJ2-7; D is possibly TRBD1 or TRBD2 (5 bases each). The CDR3 is 15 residues long. Germline loops: CDR1 SGHAT, CDR2 FQDESV (reference sequence). Trimming removed 4 bases at V and 4 bases at J, with 17 bases between. The CDR3 DNA sequence: TGTGCCAGCAGCTCCCGGGACCCGTCAGGGTACGAGCAGTACTTC. This codes for CASSSRDPSGYEQYF.

Many counts were recorded for this clonotype. V gene TRBV20-1 combines with J gene TRBJ1-2; D is uncertain. Germline loops: CDR1 DFQATT, CDR2 SNEGSKA (reference sequence). V lost 0 bases and J 0 bases, leaving 11 bases between the germline ends. This CDR3 is 15 amino acids long. DNA of the CDR3: TGCAGTGCTAGAGATACCCTGCAGGCTAACTATGGCTACACCTTC. Protein sequence: CSARDTLQANYGYTF.

This clonotype was seen ten or more times. CDR3 sequence (DNA): TGTGCCAGCAGTCCTCCCTTAAGCCGGACGGTCTTCTATGGCTACACCTTC. Amino acids: CASSPPLSRTVFYGYTF. V usage is TRBV6-2 or TRBV6-3 and J usage is TRBJ1-2, with D uncertain. Trimming removed 5 bases from V and 4 bases from J, with 23 bases in between. Germline V gives CDR1 MNHEY, CDR2 SVGEGT. The CDR3 sequence is 17 residues long.

The chain has TRBV12-3 or TRBV12-4 and TRBJ2-7, with TRBD1 as a possible D gene (5 bases). V was shortened by 3 bases and J by 6 bases, with 12 bases between the two germline ends. The CDR3 spans 13 residues. The CDR3 reads CASSFGQGSEQYF. The CDR3 bases are TGTGCCAGCAGTTTTGGGCAGGGCTCCGAGCAGTACTTC.

V gene TRBV20-1 combines with J gene TRBJ2-1; no clear D gene. This CDR3 is 17 amino acids long. V was pared by 0 bases and J by 2 bases, with 17 bases between. CDR1 and CDR2 from the germline V gene are DFQATT and SNEGSKA (reference sequence). The CDR3 here is CSARDYSGLGPYNEQFF. The CDR3 region has the DNA TGCAGTGCTAGAGATTACTCCGGTCTAGGTCCCTACAATGAGCAGTTCTTC.

This clonotype has at least ten counts. V gene TRBV6-1 combines with J gene TRBJ1-3; D possibly corresponds to TRBD1 (5 bases). Looked up from germline, CDR1 is MNHNS and CDR2 is SASEGT. V was trimmed by 4 bases and J by 0 bases, leaving 10 bases between them. This CDR3 spans 15 amino acids. CDR3 bases: TGTGCCAGCAGTGCGGACATTTCCTCTGGAAACACCATATATTTT. It specifies CASSADISSGNTIYF.

This clonotype was seen more than once but under ten times. The chain uses TRBV20-1 and TRBJ2-5; 10 nucleotides match TRBD2. CDR3 size: 18 residues. Germline CDR1 and CDR2: DFQATT and SNEGSKA (reference sequence). The V segment lost 3 bases and the J segment 1 base; nucleotides outside the gene matches: 14. CDR3 nucleotide sequence: TGCAGTGCTAGTGGGTTCAGCGGGAGGGCCTTAGTCCAAGAGACCCAGTACTTC. Translating gives CSASGFSGRALVQETQYF.

This clonotype appeared a few times. This chain links TRBV28 with TRBJ2-7; 8 bases are a match to TRBD1. The V segment lost 7 bases and the J segment 2 bases; nucleotides outside the gene matches: 7. This CDR3 region has 14 residues. Germline-derived CDR1 and CDR2 are MDHEN and SYDVKM. The CDR3 is CASKDQGATYEQYF. Here the CDR3 DNA reads TGTGCCAGCAAAGATCAGGGGGCCACCTACGAGCAGTACTTC.

This clonotype was recorded a few times. The rearrangement uses TRBV11-2 and TRBJ2-4; 7 positions match TRBD2. With V trimmed by 0 bases and J by 1 base, 6 bases remained unmatched. Germline V gives CDR1 SGHAT, CDR2 FQNNGV. The CDR3 contains 17 residues. Written as DNA, the CDR3 is TGTGCCAGCAGCTTAGAACCGGGGAGGGCGGCCAAAAACATTCAGTACTTC. Protein product: CASSLEPGRAAKNIQYF.

The chain combines TRBV9 with TRBJ1-2; 9 nucleotides agree with TRBD1. The CDR3 runs to 14 residues. The ends lost 4 bases at V and 7 bases at J; junction bases unmatched: 8. CDR1 is SGDLS, CDR2 YYNGEE, per germline. CDR3 sequence: CASSSRTGEIGYTF. CDR3 nucleotides: TGTGCCAGCAGCTCGCGGACAGGGGAGATTGGCTACACCTTC.

This clonotype was picked up a small number of times. This sequence joins TRBV27 and TRBJ2-7; TRBD2 aligns across 7 bases. This CDR3 is built from 16 residues. The V gene's germline CDR1 is MNHEY and CDR2 SMNVEV (reference sequence). Trimming took 6 bases from V and 5 from J; bases not matched to a gene: 16. CDR3 loop: CASRGDSGLDFNEQYF. The CDR3 nucleotides are TGTGCCAGCAGGGGCGACTCCGGACTAGATTTCAACGAGCAGTACTTC.

This clonotype has at least ten counts. The chain uses TRBV5-1 and TRBJ1-2, with D uncertain. The CDR3 is 13 amino acids. CDR1 and CDR2 from the germline V gene are SGHRS and YFSETQ. V gave up 4 bases and J gave up 3 bases, with 10 bases separating them. CDR3 protein: CASSGGLDYGYTF. The DNA for the CDR3 is TGCGCCAGCAGCGGCGGACTGGACTATGGCTACACCTTC.

This chain uses TRBV3-1 with TRBJ2-3; 11 nucleotides line up with TRBD2. Germline CDR1 is LGHDT and CDR2 is YNNKEL (reference sequence). The V gene end was trimmed by 5 bases and the J gene end by 3 bases; junction bases not matched to a gene: 10. The length of the CDR3 is 17 residues. The CDR3 is CASSNVAGGMLTDTQYF. The CDR3 DNA is TGTGCCAGCAGCAACGTAGCGGGAGGGATGTTGACAGATACGCAGTATTTT.

A single count supports this clonotype. The chain joins TRBV7-2 to TRBJ1-6, with 7 bases aligning to TRBD1. The CDR3 sequence is 15 residues long. Germline assignment: CDR1 SGHTA and CDR2 FQGNSA. With 4 bases clipped from V and 7 bases from J, the junction kept 7 bases outside the gene matches. In nucleotides, the CDR3 is TGTGCCAGCAGCTCCCGACAGGGCCGGAATTCACCCCTCCACTTT. Protein product: CASSSRQGRNSPLHF.

This clonotype was picked up a small number of times. V gene TRBV20-1 combines with J gene TRBJ1-1; unclear D gene. CDR3 length: 12 amino acids. Germline V CDR1 and CDR2: DFQATT, SNEGSKA (reference sequence). Between the trimmed V and J ends, which lost 2 bases and 2 bases, there was a span of 6 bases. The DNA of the CDR3 is TGCAGTGCTAGACCAGGAAACACTGAAGCTTTCTTT. The encoded protein is CSARPGNTEAFF.